Presented here are 23 T cell receptor beta chains from one specimen sequenced in a study of persistence of HIV-infected CD4 T cells. The immunoSEQ assay was version 4, run in survey mode. Using immunoSEQ multiplex PCR, the repertoire was profiled, and TCRdb retains in-frame clones only, with some absent. The table shows 37,000 or so clones, with around 80% occurring only once. Their antigens are not known. Cells were stimulated with CMV-infected fibroblast lysates at approximately 10 ug/mL. CD40L-negative CD69-negative CD45RO-high memory CD4+ T cells were sorted as populations depleted of antigen-responding cells. Material: CD4+ T cells sorted from PBMCs after roughly 20-hour stimulation, obtained from a patient who received antiretroviral therapy. The receptors stem from an adult man with HIV who was CMV-seropositive.

V is TRBV3-1 (or the pseudogene TRBV3-2) and J is TRBJ2-5; unclear D gene. V was clipped by 1 base and J by 2 bases, with 5 bases between them. The CDR3 runs to 13 residues. CDR1 LGHDT and CDR2 YNNKEL come from the germline V gene (reference sequence). CDR3 bases: TGTGCCAGCAGCCAAGGGCTGCAAGAGACCCAGTACTTC. This translates into CASSQGLQETQYF.

The chain combines TRBV6-5 with TRBJ1-6; D gene unclear. CDR1 is MNHEY and CDR2 is SVGAGI in the germline V gene. Trimming shortened V by 5 bases and J by 10 bases, and 18 bases separated the two germline ends. The CDR3 spans 15 residues. CDR3 nucleotide sequence: TGTGCCAGCAGTACGACAAGGAGGAGTGGATCACCCCTCCACTTT. It is translated as CASSTTRRSGSPLHF.

The chain links TRBV30 to TRBJ1-1, with D maybe TRBD1 (5 bases). Trimming pared 3 bases from V and 4 bases from J, leaving 12 bases between. The CDR3 is made up of 13 amino acids. The V gene's germline CDR1 is GTSNPN and CDR2 SVGIG (reference sequence). CDR3 region: CAWRRGTVTEAFF. In nucleotides, the CDR3 is TGTGCCTGGAGAAGAGGGACGGTCACTGAAGCTTTCTTT.

This chain uses TRBV5-1 with TRBJ2-4; D is perhaps TRBD2 (6 bases). The CDR3 runs to 14 residues. Germline loops: CDR1 SGHRS, CDR2 YFSETQ. V lost 4 bases and J lost 6, with 14 bases in between. CDR3 loop: CASSPATGLNIQYF. For the CDR3, the DNA is TGCGCCAGCAGCCCGGCGACGGGACTAAACATTCAGTACTTC.

The V and J genes are TRBV5-6 and TRBJ2-7, with 12 bases matching TRBD2. With 2 bases clipped from V and 5 bases from J, the junction kept 8 bases outside the gene matches. The CDR3 extends over 16 amino acids. The germline V gene has CDR1 SGHDT and CDR2 YYEEEE. The CDR3 sequence: CASSFRTSGEIDEQYF. In DNA, the CDR3 is TGTGCCAGCAGCTTCAGGACTAGCGGGGAAATCGACGAGCAGTACTTC. Drawing the rest from reference TRBV5-6 and TRBJ2-7, the complete variable domain is DAGVTQSPTHLIKTRGQQVTLRCSPKSGHDTVSWYQQALGQGPQFIFQYYEEEERQRGNFPDRFSGHQFPNYSSELNVNALLLGDSALYLCASSFRTSGEIDEQYFGPGTRLTVT.

The chain is built from TRBV15 and TRBJ1-5, with D unresolved. The germline gives CDR1 LNHNV, CDR2 YYDKDF (reference sequence). V lost 0 bases, J lost 8 bases, and 14 bases lay in between. The CDR3 contains 15 residues. CDR3 region: CATSRDRTRREPQHF. The CDR3 DNA follows: TGTGCCACCAGCAGAGATCGGACCCGGCGGGAGCCCCAGCATTTT.

V usage is TRBV5-1 and J usage is TRBJ2-3; 9 bases fit TRBD2. V trimming: 4 bases; J trimming: 1 base; junction bases outside the gene matches: 4. This CDR3 is built from 15 residues. Germline assignment: CDR1 SGHRS and CDR2 YFSETQ. CDR3 amino acids: CASSPERGGTDTQYF. CDR3 DNA sequence: TGCGCCAGCAGCCCCGAGCGGGGGGGCACAGATACGCAGTATTTT.

The V gene is TRBV7-2, the J gene TRBJ2-5, with a tentative D call TRBD2 (6 bases). CDR3 length: 15 amino acids. V was shortened by 1 base and J by 1 base, with 10 bases between the two germline ends. Germline V CDR1 and CDR2: SGHTA, FQGNSA. The CDR3 nucleotides read TGTGCCAGCAGCTTAGGGCGGGACCTCCAAGAGACCCAGTACTTC. Protein: CASSLGRDLQETQYF. Using reference TRBV7-2 and TRBJ2-5 for the parts outside the CDR3, the full variable domain is GAGVSQSPSNKVTEKGKDVELRCDPISGHTALYWYRQSLGQGLEFLIYFQGNSAPDKSGLPSDRFSAERTGGSVSTLTIQRTQQEDSAVYLCASSLGRDLQETQYFGPGTRLLVL.

This clone was seen a few times. The chain recombines TRBV6-5 with TRBJ1-1; 7 bases are shared with TRBD1. The CDR3 extends over 12 amino acids. Germline V gene sequence: CDR1 MNHEY, CDR2 SVGAGI. After removal of 8 bases from V and 2 bases from J, the junction contained 2 bases not matched to a gene. The CDR3 reads CASRQGNTEAFF. In DNA form, the CDR3 reads TGTGCCAGCCGACAGGGAAACACTGAAGCTTTCTTT.

This rearrangement joins TRBV2 to TRBJ2-1; 9 bases line up with TRBD2. Germline CDR1 is SNHLY and CDR2 is FYNNEI. CDR3 length equals 14 residues. V gave up 8 bases and J gave up 4 bases; unmatched junction bases: 6. The CDR3 sequence is CASQGLAGYNEQFF. The CDR3 nucleotides read TGTGCCAGCCAGGGGCTAGCGGGGTACAATGAGCAGTTCTTC.

The V and J genes are TRBV24-1 and TRBJ2-4; D is possibly TRBD1 or TRBD2 (5 bases each). The CDR3 consists of 17 residues. Trimming removed 4 bases at V and 1 base at J, with 16 bases between. CDR1 and CDR2 (germline): KGHDR, SFDVKD. CDR3 sequence: CATSEFGTLGAKNIQYF. CDR3 sequence (DNA): TGTGCCACCAGTGAATTTGGGACCCTAGGGGCCAAAAACATTCAGTACTTC.

The chain recombines TRBV5-1 with TRBJ2-3, with D perhaps matching TRBD2 (6 bases). Germline loops: CDR1 SGHRS, CDR2 YFSETQ. The CDR3 is 15 amino acids. V lost 4 bases to trimming and J lost 6 bases, with 18 bases between them. The CDR3 coding sequence is TGCGCCAGCAGCCCCGGGGACTCGTTTAGGGATACGCAGTATTTT. Translating it yields CASSPGDSFRDTQYF.

J is TRBJ2-7 and V is TRBV6-5; 8 nucleotides align to TRBD1. Germline CDR1 is MNHEY and CDR2 is SVGAGI. This CDR3 contains 14 residues. J gave up 0 bases and V 8 bases, and 6 bases lay outside the gene matches. The CDR3 loop is CASGSDRASYEQYF. As DNA, the CDR3 is TGTGCCAGCGGGTCGGACAGGGCCTCCTACGAGCAGTACTTC.

Only one count was recorded for this clone. The chain uses TRBV18 and TRBJ1-2; no firm D call. The CDR3 runs 14 residues. The germline gives CDR1 KGHSH, CDR2 LQKENI. V lost 3 bases to trimming and J lost 2 bases, with 10 bases between them. This CDR3 is CASSPSGGNYGYTF. DNA of the CDR3: TGTGCCAGCTCACCGTCAGGAGGGAACTATGGCTACACCTTC.

The genes are TRBV19 and TRBJ2-7; D tentatively fits TRBD1 or TRBD2 (5 bases each). CDR1 and CDR2 (germline): LNHDA, SQIVND (reference sequence). The ends were cut back, 3 bases at V and 6 bases at J, with 15 bases in the middle. This CDR3 has 14 residues. As DNA, the CDR3 is TGTGCCAGTAGTATTAACGGGGCACGCGGCGAGCAGTACTTC. This codes for CASSINGARGEQYF.

This clone was found a few times. V is TRBV27 and J is TRBJ1-5; D is uncertain. V was trimmed by 2 bases and J by 0 bases, leaving 14 bases between them. The CDR3 sequence is 17 residues long. Germline V gene data show CDR1 as MNHEY and CDR2 as SMNVEV (reference sequence). CDR3 bases: TGTGCCAGCAGTTTAAAGTCGCAGCTCCATAGCAATCAGCCCCAGCATTTT. This sequence encodes CASSLKSQLHSNQPQHF.

The rearrangement uses TRBV5-4 and TRBJ2-7; TRBD1 aligns across 8 bases. CDR3 length: 13 amino acids. V lost 2 bases and J lost 5; bases outside the gene matches: 3. Germline CDR1 is SGHNT and CDR2 is YYREEE (reference sequence). CDR3 sequence (DNA): TGTGCCAGCAGCTTCCGGACAGGGCACGAGCAGTACTTC. Its translation is CASSFRTGHEQYF.

Only a few counts were recorded for this clone. The chain employs TRBV7-8 and TRBJ1-6, with D unresolved. Trimming stripped 5 bases from V and 0 bases from J, with 8 bases between. Per the germline V gene, CDR1 is SGHVS and CDR2 is FQNEAQ. CDR3 length: 15 residues. In DNA form, the CDR3 reads TGTGCCAGCAGCCCGTTTAGCTCCTATAATTCACCCCTCCACTTT. Amino acids: CASSPFSSYNSPLHF.

This clone was detected a few times. The V call is TRBV7-9, the J call TRBJ1-5; no clear D. Germline assignment: CDR1 SEHNR and CDR2 FQNEAQ (reference sequence). This CDR3 spans 12 amino acids. Trimming took off 1 base at V and 4 bases at J, with 2 bases between the two ends. CDR3 sequence: CASSLGNQPQHF. CDR3 bases: TGTGCCAGCAGCTTAGGGAATCAGCCCCAGCATTTT.

The genes are TRBV9 and TRBJ1-1, with 7 positions matching TRBD1. CDR1 is SGDLS and CDR2 is YYNGEE in the germline V gene. The CDR3 spans 15 residues. Unmatched junction bases numbered 3, after V lost 0 bases and J lost 1 base. For the CDR3, the DNA is TGTGCCAGCAGCGTAGCTCCAGGGGGGAACACTGAAGCTTTCTTT. This sequence encodes CASSVAPGGNTEAFF.

The CDR3 protein is CASCLQNTEAFF. In nucleotides, the CDR3 is TGTGCCAGCTGCCTACAGAACACTGAAGCTTTCTTT. V usage is TRBV28 and J usage is TRBJ1-1; D uncertain. CDR1 MDHEN and CDR2 SYDVKM come from the germline V gene. V shed 8 bases and J shed 1 base, with 8 bases lying between them. The CDR3 totals 12 residues.

Only one count was recorded for this clone. The V and J genes are TRBV15 and TRBJ1-5; D is unclear. This CDR3 has 13 amino acids. Between the trimmed V and J ends, which lost 0 bases and 10 bases, there was a span of 10 bases. CDR1 is LNHNV and CDR2 is YYDKDF in the germline V gene (reference sequence). The CDR3 coding sequence is TGTGCCACCAGCAGAGATTTCAATTACCCCCAGCATTTT. Translated: CATSRDFNYPQHF.

The gene calls are TRBV10-1 and TRBJ2-6; D gene ambiguous. V lost 9 bases, J lost 0 bases, and 12 bases lay in between. The CDR3 covers 15 residues. Germline CDR1 WNHNN, CDR2 SYGVQD (reference sequence). The DNA of the CDR3 is TGCGCCAGTAGCAGGCTGAGCTCTGGGGCCAACGTCCTGACTTTC. It specifies CASSRLSSGANVLTF.